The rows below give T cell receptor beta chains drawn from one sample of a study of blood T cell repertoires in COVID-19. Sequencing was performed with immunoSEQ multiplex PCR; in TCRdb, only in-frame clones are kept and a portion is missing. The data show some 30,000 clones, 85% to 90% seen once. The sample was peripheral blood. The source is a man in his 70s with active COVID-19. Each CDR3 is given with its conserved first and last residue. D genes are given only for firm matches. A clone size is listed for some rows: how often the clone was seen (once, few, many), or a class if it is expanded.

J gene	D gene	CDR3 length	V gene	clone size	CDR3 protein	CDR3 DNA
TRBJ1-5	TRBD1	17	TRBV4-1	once	CASSQDRTGHSNQPQHF	TGCGCCAGCAGCCAAGACCGGACAGGGCATAGCAATCAGCCCCAGCATTTT
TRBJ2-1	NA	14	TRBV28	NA	CASGRASVYNEQFF	TGTGCCAGCGGTAGGGCTAGCGTCTACAATGAGCAGTTCTTC
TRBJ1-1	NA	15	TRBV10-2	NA	CASSDWGGSNTEAFF	TGCGCCAGCAGTGACTGGGGGGGCTCGAACACTGAAGCTTTCTTT
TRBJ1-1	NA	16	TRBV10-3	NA	CAISELSPGGNTEAFF	TGTGCCATCAGTGAGTTATCCCCGGGGGGGAACACTGAAGCTTTCTTT
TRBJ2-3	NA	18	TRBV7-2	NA	CASSLAYALASTTDTQYF	TGTGCCAGCAGCTTAGCCTATGCGTTAGCGTCTACCACAGATACGCAGTATTTT
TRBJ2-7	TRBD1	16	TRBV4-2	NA	CASSQDFGQASYEQYF	TGTGCCAGCAGCCAAGATTTTGGACAGGCCAGCTACGAGCAGTACTTC
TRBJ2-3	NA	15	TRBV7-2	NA	CASSLGGLSTDTQYF	TGTGCCAGCAGCTTAGGTGGACTAAGCACAGATACGCAGTATTTT
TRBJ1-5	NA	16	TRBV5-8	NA	CASSSLSGPSNQPQHF	TGTGCCAGCAGCTCCTTGAGCGGCCCGAGCAATCAGCCCCAGCATTTT
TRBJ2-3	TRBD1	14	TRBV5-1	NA	CASSGWDSTNTQYF	TGCGCCAGCAGCGGTTGGGACAGCACGAATACGCAGTATTTT
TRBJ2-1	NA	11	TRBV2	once	CASSVFDEQFF	TGTGCCAGCAGTGTTTTCGATGAGCAGTTCTTC
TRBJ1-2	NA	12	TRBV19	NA	CASSIRVDGYTF	TGTGCCAGTAGTATTAGAGTGGATGGCTACACCTTC
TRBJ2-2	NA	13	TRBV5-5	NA	CASSFPGTGELFF	TGTGCCAGCAGCTTTCCAGGGACCGGGGAGCTGTTTTTT
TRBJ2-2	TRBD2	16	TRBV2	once	CASSKSGPREAGELFF	TGTGCCAGCAGTAAATCCGGGCCCCGGGAGGCCGGGGAGCTGTTTTTT
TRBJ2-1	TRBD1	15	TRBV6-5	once	CASSYTGQGNNEQFF	TGTGCCAGCAGTTACACAGGACAGGGGAACAATGAGCAGTTCTTC
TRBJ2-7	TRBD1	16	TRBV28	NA	CASNGGQGNWAYEQYF	TGTGCCAGCAATGGGGGACAGGGGAATTGGGCCTACGAGCAGTACTTC
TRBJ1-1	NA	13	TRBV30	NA	CAWAAGSYTEAFF	TGTGCCTGGGCAGCAGGGTCCTACACTGAAGCTTTCTTT
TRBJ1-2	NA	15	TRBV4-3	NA	CASSQELRGTGGYTF	TGCGCCAGCAGCCAAGAACTAAGGGGGACCGGGGGCTACACCTTC
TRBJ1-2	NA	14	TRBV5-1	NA	CASSLLDPRHGYTF	TGCGCCAGCAGCTTGCTTGACCCGAGGCATGGCTACACCTTC
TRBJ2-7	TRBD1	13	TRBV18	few	CASSPTGGYEQYF	TGTGCCAGCTCACCAACAGGGGGCTACGAGCAGTACTTC
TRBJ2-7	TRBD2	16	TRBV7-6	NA	CASSLAPSGSSYEQYF	TGTGCCAGCAGCTTAGCCCCTAGCGGGAGCTCCTACGAGCAGTACTTC
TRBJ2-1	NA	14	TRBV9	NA	CASSVDGSYNEQFF	TGTGCCAGCAGCGTAGACGGGAGCTACAATGAGCAGTTCTTC
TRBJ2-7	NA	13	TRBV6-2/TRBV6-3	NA	CASSVGRSYEQYF	TGTGCCAGCAGTGTCGGTCGGTCCTACGAGCAGTACTTC
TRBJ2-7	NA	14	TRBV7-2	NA	CASSPQGVPGEQYF	TGTGCCAGCAGCCCCCAAGGGGTTCCCGGCGAGCAGTACTTC
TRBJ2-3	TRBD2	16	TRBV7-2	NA	CASSSQVAGGTDTQYF	TGTGCCAGCAGCTCCCAAGTAGCGGGAGGCACAGATACGCAGTATTTT
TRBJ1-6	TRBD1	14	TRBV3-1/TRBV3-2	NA	CASSLRTGASPLHF	TGTGCCAGCAGCCTTAGGACAGGGGCCTCACCCCTCCACTTT
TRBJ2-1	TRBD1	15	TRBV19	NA	CASSTGTGGEMRQFF	TGTGCCAGTAGTACCGGGACAGGGGGGGAAATGAGGCAGTTCTTC
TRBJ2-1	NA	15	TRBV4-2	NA	CASSQEATRSDEQFF	TGTGCCAGCAGCCAAGAGGCGACGCGGTCCGATGAGCAGTTCTTC
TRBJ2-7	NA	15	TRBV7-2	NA	CASSPRGAGEYEQYF	TGTGCCAGCAGCCCCCGGGGGGCGGGAGAATACGAGCAGTACTTC
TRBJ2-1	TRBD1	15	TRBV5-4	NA	CASSLEGALLNEQFF	TGTGCCAGCAGCTTGGAGGGGGCCCTCCTCAATGAGCAGTTCTTC
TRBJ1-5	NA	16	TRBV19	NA	CASRDSRVYSNQPQHF	TGTGCCAGCCGGGACTCCCGAGTCTATAGCAATCAGCCCCAGCATTTT
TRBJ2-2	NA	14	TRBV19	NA	CASSAQGYTGELFF	TGTGCCAGTAGTGCACAGGGTTACACCGGGGAGCTGTTTTTT
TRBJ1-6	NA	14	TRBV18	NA	CASSPGRGNSPLHF	TGTGCCAGCTCACCAGGCAGGGGTAATTCACCCCTCCACTTT
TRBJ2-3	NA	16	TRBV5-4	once	CASSPMDYQSTDTQYF	TGTGCCAGCAGCCCTATGGACTACCAAAGCACAGATACGCAGTATTTT
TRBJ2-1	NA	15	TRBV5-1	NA	CASSLDQGSYNEQFF	TGCGCCAGCAGCTTAGATCAGGGTTCCTACAATGAGCAGTTCTTC
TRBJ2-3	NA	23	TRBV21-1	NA	CASSKEGDGRARQTYQETDTQYF	TGTGCCAGCAGCAAAGAAGGCGACGGGAGGGCAAGGCAAACCTACCAAGAGACAGATACGCAGTATTTT
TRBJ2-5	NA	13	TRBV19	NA	CASRGQDQETQYF	TGTGCCAGTAGGGGACAAGACCAAGAGACCCAGTACTTC
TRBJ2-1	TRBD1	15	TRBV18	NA	CASSPWGQGLGEQFF	TGTGCCAGCTCACCCTGGGGACAGGGGCTTGGCGAGCAGTTCTTC
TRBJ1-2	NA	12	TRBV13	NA	CASSLAQAGYTF	TGTGCCAGCAGCTTAGCGCAGGCTGGCTACACCTTC
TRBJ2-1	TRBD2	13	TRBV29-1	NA	CSSSQGRGNEQFF	TGCAGCAGTTCGCAAGGGCGGGGGAATGAGCAGTTCTTC
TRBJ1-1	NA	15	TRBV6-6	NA	CASSRSTGLNTEAFF	TGTGCCAGCAGTCGGAGTACAGGGTTGAACACTGAAGCTTTCTTT
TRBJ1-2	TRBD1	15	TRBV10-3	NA	CAISGRDRGLDGYTF	TGTGCCATCAGTGGCCGGGACAGGGGGTTGGATGGCTACACCTTC
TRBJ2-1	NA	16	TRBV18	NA	CASSTSVPSSYNEQFF	TGTGCCAGCTCAACGAGCGTGCCTAGCTCCTACAATGAGCAGTTCTTC
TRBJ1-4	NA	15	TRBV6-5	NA	CASSLGHSGKEKLFF	TGTGCCAGCAGTCTGGGCCACTCGGGGAAGGAAAAACTGTTTTTT